This T cell receptor (beta chain) was documented in a study of cytomegalovirus exposure and HLA in healthy donors. Study-level points and caveats: Upon later analysis, TCR association rates were observed to vary by HLA locus, being highest for DRB1 and lowest for HLA-C. The classifier was said to identify cytomegalovirus status with high specificity and sensitivity.

The study ran its PCR with 60 Vbeta and 13 Jbeta primers. Using immunoSEQ multiplex PCR, the repertoire was profiled, and TCRdb retains in-frame clones only, with some absent. This table has about 150,000 clones, roughly 80% appearing once. This CDR3 has 16 residues. Trimming removed 0 bases at V and 3 bases at J, with 11 bases between. The germline gives CDR1 MGHRA, CDR2 YSYEKL. On this clone: The antigen remains undetermined.

The source of this sequence is a woman in her thirties or forties in good health and CMV-seronegative. The chain recombines TRBV4-1 with TRBJ2-2; weak D call: TRBD2 (7 bases). The source material was PBMCs. CDR3 amino acids: CASSQERGGYTGELFF. CDR3 coding DNA: TGCGCCAGCAGCCAAGAAAGGGGGGGTTACACCGGGGAGCTGTTTTTT.